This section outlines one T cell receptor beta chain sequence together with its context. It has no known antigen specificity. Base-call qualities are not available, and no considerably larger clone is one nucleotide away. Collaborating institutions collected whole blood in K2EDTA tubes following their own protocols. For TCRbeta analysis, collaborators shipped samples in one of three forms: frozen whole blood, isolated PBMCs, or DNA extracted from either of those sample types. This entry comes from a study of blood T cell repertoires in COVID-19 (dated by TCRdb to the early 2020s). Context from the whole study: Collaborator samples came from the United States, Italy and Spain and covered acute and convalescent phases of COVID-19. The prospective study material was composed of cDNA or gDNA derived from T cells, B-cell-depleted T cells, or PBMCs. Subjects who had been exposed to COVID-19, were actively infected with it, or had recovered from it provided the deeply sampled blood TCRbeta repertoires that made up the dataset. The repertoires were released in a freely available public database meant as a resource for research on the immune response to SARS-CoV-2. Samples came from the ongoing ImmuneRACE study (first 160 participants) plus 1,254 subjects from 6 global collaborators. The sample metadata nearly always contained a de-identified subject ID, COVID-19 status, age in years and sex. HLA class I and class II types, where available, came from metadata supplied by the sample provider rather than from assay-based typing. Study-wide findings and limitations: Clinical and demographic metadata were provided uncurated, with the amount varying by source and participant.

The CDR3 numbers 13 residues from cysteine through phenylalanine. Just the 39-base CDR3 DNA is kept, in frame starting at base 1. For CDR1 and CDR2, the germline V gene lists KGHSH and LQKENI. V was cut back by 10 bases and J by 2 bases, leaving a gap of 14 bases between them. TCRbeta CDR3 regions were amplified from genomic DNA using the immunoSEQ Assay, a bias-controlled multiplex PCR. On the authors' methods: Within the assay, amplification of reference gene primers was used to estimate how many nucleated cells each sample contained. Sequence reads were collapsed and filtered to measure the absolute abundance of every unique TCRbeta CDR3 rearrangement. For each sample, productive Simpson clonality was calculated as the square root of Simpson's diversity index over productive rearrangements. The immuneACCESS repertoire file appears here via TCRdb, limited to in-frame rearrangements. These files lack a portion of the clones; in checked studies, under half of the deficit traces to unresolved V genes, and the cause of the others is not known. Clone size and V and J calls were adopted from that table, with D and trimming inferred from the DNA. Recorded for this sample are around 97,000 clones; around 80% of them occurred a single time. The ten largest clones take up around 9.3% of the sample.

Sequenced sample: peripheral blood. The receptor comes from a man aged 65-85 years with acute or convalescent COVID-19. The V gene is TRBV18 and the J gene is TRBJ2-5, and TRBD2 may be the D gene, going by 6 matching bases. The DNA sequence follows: TGTGCCACCTCCCAAGGACTACAAGAGACCCAGTACTTC. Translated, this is CATSQGLQETQYF.